The 17 T cell receptor beta chains presented below share a single source sample, sequenced in a study of blood T cells in healthy people across ages. A second PCR, run for roughly 7 to 11 cycles, used a sample-barcoded 5' primer plus a J-beta primer mix. TCRdb passed the 5' RACE reads through MiXCR, listing each CDR3 protein once. The sample yields some 1,500,000 distinct CDR3 sequences, 35% to 45% seen once. The source material was blood. The origin of the receptors is a woman aged 18-29 years in good health.

The chain is built from TRBV20-1 and TRBJ1-4; a weak D match, TRBD1 (5 bases). Trimming left V 6 bases short and J 8 bases short, with 16 bases between. Germline-derived CDR1 and CDR2 are DFQATT and SNEGSKA (reference sequence). The CDR3 length is 13 residues. The CDR3 nucleotides read TGCAGTGCAAGGGGTCCAAAGCTGGAAAAACTGTTTTTT. Amino acid sequence: CSARGPKLEKLFF.

Turning to this clonotype: Its ends do not fully match the called genes, so a read error is possible. The chain recombines TRBV4-3 with TRBJ2-1, with D perhaps matching TRBD2 (5 bases). CDR1 is LGHNA, CDR2 YSLEER, per germline. The CDR3 has 15 amino acids. Here the CDR3 reads CASSQDPGTYNERFF. The CDR3 DNA sequence: TGCGCCAGCAGCCAAGATCCGGGAACCTACAATGAGCGGTTCTTC.

V is TRBV10-3 and J is TRBJ1-2; D perhaps matches TRBD1 (5 bases). Per germline, CDR1 ENHRY and CDR2 SYGVKD. Deletions cut 11 bases from V and 3 bases from J, with 13 bases between. CDR3 length: 12 amino acids. The CDR3 sequence: CALQGHDYGYTF. Here the CDR3 DNA reads TGTGCCCTGCAGGGCCATGACTATGGCTACACCTTC.

V usage is TRBV29-1 and J usage is TRBJ1-2; no clear D. The CDR3 loop spans 12 amino acids. Germline assignment: CDR1 SQVTM and CDR2 ANQGSEA. Deletions cut 3 bases from V and 1 base from J, with 6 bases between. This chain's CDR3 is CSVDGYNYGYTF. In DNA, the CDR3 is TGCAGCGTTGACGGCTATAACTATGGCTACACCTTC.

There are many counts of this clonotype. The J gene is TRBJ2-1, the V gene TRBV6-2 or TRBV6-3; weak D call: TRBD1 (6 bases). V lost 8 bases and J 2 bases, leaving 7 bases between the germline ends. Germline V CDR1 and CDR2: MNHEY, SVGEGT. The CDR3 length is 12 residues. Written as DNA, the CDR3 is TGTGCCAGCGGGACAACCTACAATGAGCAGTTCTTC. Encoded protein: CASGTTYNEQFF.

J is TRBJ2-3 and V is TRBV20-1; D remains ambiguous. Germline CDR1 and CDR2: DFQATT and SNEGSKA (reference sequence). With 3 bases removed from V and 3 bases from J, the gap between germline ends came to 10 bases. This CDR3 region has 13 residues. CDR3 residues: CSARVVVTDTQYF. Here the CDR3 DNA reads TGCAGTGCTAGGGTGGTAGTTACAGATACGCAGTATTTT.

The genes are TRBV20-1 and TRBJ1-4; unclear D gene. Trimming cost V 0 bases and J 4 bases, with 12 bases left between them. Per the germline V gene, CDR1 is DFQATT and CDR2 is SNEGSKA (reference sequence). This CDR3 is 15 amino acids long. For the CDR3, the DNA is TGCAGTGCTAGAGATGGGCAGACCAATAATGAAAAACTGTTTTTT. Amino acids: CSARDGQTNNEKLFF.

The gene calls are TRBV20-1 and TRBJ2-1; 7 bases map to TRBD2. V was pared by 5 bases and J by 8 bases, with 6 bases of the junction left unmatched. CDR3 size: 12 residues. The germline CDR1 and CDR2 sequences are DFQATT and SNEGSKA (reference sequence). This CDR3 is CSAERGVDEQFF. The CDR3 coding sequence is TGCAGTGCTGAGCGGGGTGTCGATGAGCAGTTCTTC.

The gene calls are TRBV11-2 and TRBJ2-7, with TRBD1 identical over 7 bases. Germline CDR1 and CDR2: SGHAT and FQNNGV. The CDR3 extends over 14 amino acids. The junction had 6 bases not matched to a gene; V was cut back by 5 bases and J by 2 bases. In DNA, the CDR3 is TGTGCCAGCAGCACCGGACAGGCCCCCTACGAGCAGTACTTC. Protein sequence: CASSTGQAPYEQYF.

The chain has TRBV6-6 and TRBJ2-1, with 8 nucleotides matching TRBD1. J gave up 7 bases and V 2 bases, and 7 bases lay outside the gene matches. The CDR3 length is 15 residues. Germline CDR1 and CDR2: MNHNY and SVGAGI (reference sequence). CDR3 sequence (DNA): TGTGCCAGCAGTTACGCGCAGGGGGCTTTAAATGAGCAGTTCTTC. Translated, it gives CASSYAQGALNEQFF.

V and J are TRBV28 and TRBJ2-5; TRBD2 matches 16 bases. CDR1 and CDR2 from the germline V gene are MDHEN and SYDVKM. The J segment lost 11 bases and the V segment lost 10 bases, leaving 13 bases of the junction unmatched. The CDR3 is made up of 15 amino acids. DNA of the CDR3: TGTGCCATACCGGGACTAGCGGGAGGGCAGGGGGAGCAGTACTTC. Translated, it gives CAIPGLAGGQGEQYF.

The count of this clonotype is one. This chain connects TRBV4-1 to TRBJ1-3; D gene uncertain. The CDR3 is made up of 13 amino acids. V lost 5 bases to trimming and J lost 0 bases, with 5 bases between them. Germline V gene sequence: CDR1 MGHRA, CDR2 YSYEKL. The CDR3 region has the DNA TGCGCCAGCAGCGGGCTCTCTGGAAACACCATATATTTT. Protein: CASSGLSGNTIYF.

The genes are TRBV4-2 and TRBJ2-5; the D gene is possibly TRBD2 (6 bases). The closer fit of TRBJ2-7 to the DNA end suggests the J call may be wrong. The germline V gene encodes CDR1 LGHNA and CDR2 YNFKEQ. This CDR3 comprises 15 residues. The DNA of the CDR3 is TGTGCCAGCAGCCAAGAGGAGGGAACCTACTACGAGCAGTACTTC. Its translation: CASSQEEGTYYEQYF.

V usage is TRBV24-1 and J usage is TRBJ2-1, with TRBD1 as a possible D gene (6 bases). The CDR3 covers 12 residues. Germline CDR1 reads KGHDR; CDR2 reads SFDVKD. Trimming stripped 9 bases from V and 4 bases from J, with 9 bases between. The CDR3 DNA reads as TGTGCCACCGAAACAGGGTACAATGAGCAGTTCTTC. This sequence encodes CATETGYNEQFF.

This clonotype was counted a few times. The gene calls are TRBV10-3 and TRBJ2-3; a possible D gene is TRBD1 (6 bases). Per the germline V gene, CDR1 is ENHRY and CDR2 is SYGVKD. The CDR3 is 11 residues long. V was pared by 6 bases and J by 11 bases, with 12 bases between. The CDR3 region has the DNA TGTGCCATCAGCGCCCTGGGACAGCAGTATTTT. It specifies CAISALGQQYF.

This clonotype was counted a few times. The rearrangement uses TRBV4-3 and TRBJ2-2, with 9 nucleotides matching TRBD1. The CDR3 length is 14 residues. The junction had 4 bases not matched to a gene; V was cut back by 4 bases and J by 7 bases. From germline, CDR1 is LGHNA and CDR2 YSLEER. This CDR3 reads CASSPGQGLGELFF. For the CDR3, the DNA is TGCGCCAGCAGCCCGGGACAGGGTCTCGGGGAGCTGTTTTTT.

The chain uses TRBV6-5 and TRBJ1-2; tentatively, D is TRBD1 (6 bases). CDR1 is MNHEY and CDR2 is SVGAGI in the germline V gene. V lost 6 bases, J lost 4 bases, and 18 bases lay in between. This CDR3 is built from 15 residues. The CDR3, as DNA: TGTGCCAGCAGCGAAGAGGGGGGCTGGATCTATGGCTACACCTTC. It encodes CASSEEGGWIYGYTF.